This passage covers 27 T cell receptor beta chains from one sample sequenced in a study of blood T cell repertoires in COVID-19 (TCRdb year 2020). The library relied on the immunoSEQ multiplex PCR assay. In its TCRdb copy, this immuneACCESS table keeps in-frame sequences only and misses some clones. Where compared with another copy, unresolved V genes explain less than half of these, and the others have no known cause. Within this sample are fewer than 200,000 clones, with about 80% of them counted one time only. The ten most abundant clones make up 1.5% of the sample. The source material was peripheral blood. The receptors were gathered from a human donor in a cohort sampled during active COVID-19.

This rearrangement joins TRBV19 to TRBJ2-7; TRBD2 is a possible D gene (5 bases). From germline, CDR1 is LNHDA and CDR2 SQIVND (reference sequence). Trimming left V 6 bases short and J 4 bases short, with 13 bases between. The CDR3 extends over 13 amino acids. In nucleotides, the CDR3 is TGTGCCAGTAGCATTACCCCGGGGTACGAGCAGTACTTC. Its protein is CASSITPGYEQYF.

This clone was seen a single time. The rearrangement links TRBV18 to TRBJ1-4; 7 nucleotides align to TRBD1. Germline CDR1 KGHSH, CDR2 LQKENI. The CDR3 covers 16 residues. V dropped 4 bases and J dropped 1; count of bases not matched to a gene: 6. CDR3 DNA: TGTGCCAGCTCACGCTCCTCAGGGGGAACTAATGAAAAACTGTTTTTT. Protein: CASSRSSGGTNEKLFF.

The chain is built from TRBV28 and TRBJ1-5; 9 bases line up with TRBD1. The germline V gene has CDR1 MDHEN and CDR2 SYDVKM. CDR3 size: 15 residues. V dropped 6 bases and J dropped 3; count of bases not matched to a gene: 6. CDR3 coding DNA: TGTGCCAGCAGGCGGGACAGGGCCGTCAATCAGCCCCAGCATTTT. Encoded protein: CASRRDRAVNQPQHF. The whole variable domain, filled in from reference TRBV28 and TRBJ1-5, reads DVKVTQSSRYLVKRTGEKVFLECVQDMDHENMFWYRQDPGLGLRLIYFSYDVKMKEKGDIPEGYSVSREKKERFSLILESASTNQTSMYLCASRRDRAVNQPQHFGDGTRLSIL.

As to this clone: Other DNA sequences in the sample encode the same CDR3. This sequence joins TRBV5-1 and TRBJ2-7; 10 bases match TRBD1. This CDR3 spans 15 amino acids. The germline V gene encodes CDR1 SGHRS and CDR2 YFSETQ. J was trimmed by 1 base and V by 4 bases; bases with no gene match: 5. The CDR3 spells CASSRGTGVSYEQYF. For the CDR3, the DNA is TGCGCCAGCAGCCGCGGGACAGGGGTTTCCTACGAGCAGTACTTC.

The rearrangement joins TRBV7-9 to TRBJ1-2, with 8 bases fitting TRBD1. From germline, CDR1 is SEHNR and CDR2 FQNEAQ (reference sequence). V gave up 5 bases and J gave up 0 bases; unmatched junction bases: 5. The CDR3 has 15 amino acids. CDR3 sequence (DNA): TGTGCCAGCAGCCCGCCGGGACAGGCTAACTATGGCTACACCTTC. Its translation: CASSPPGQANYGYTF. Supplemented by reference TRBV7-9 and TRBJ1-2, the full variable domain reads DTGVSQNPRHKITKRGQNVTFRCDPISEHNRLYWYRQTLGQGPEFLTYFQNEAQLEKSRLLSDRFSAERPKGSFSTLEIQRTEQGDSAMYLCASSPPGQANYGYTFGSGTRLTVV.

The chain links TRBV5-4 to TRBJ1-6, with TRBD1 matching over 7 bases. Germline V gene data show CDR1 as SGHNT and CDR2 as YYREEE (reference sequence). V trimming: 1 base; J trimming: 10 bases; junction bases outside the gene matches: 5. The CDR3 length is 14 residues. CDR3 region: CASSLQGVISPLHF. CDR3 DNA: TGTGCCAGCAGCTTGCAGGGGGTGATCTCACCCCTCCACTTT.

The rearrangement joins TRBV6-6 to TRBJ1-2, with D perhaps matching TRBD1 (5 bases). The germline gives CDR1 MNHNY, CDR2 SVGAGI (reference sequence). The CDR3 extends over 13 amino acids. V shed 4 bases and J shed 6 bases, with 12 bases lying between them. The CDR3, as DNA: TGTGCCAGCAGTTTGCCTGGGGGGGATGGCTACACCTTC. This encodes CASSLPGGDGYTF.

This sequence joins TRBV3-1 (or the pseudogene TRBV3-2) and TRBJ2-7, with 11 nucleotides matching TRBD2. Trimming at V came to 6 bases and at J to 7 bases, leaving 8 bases not matched to a gene. The germline V gene encodes CDR1 LGHDT and CDR2 YNNKEL (reference sequence). The CDR3 extends over 14 amino acids. The CDR3 region has the DNA TGTGCCAGCAGAGATAGCGGGAGGGCTAAAGAGCAGTACTTC. Amino acid sequence: CASRDSGRAKEQYF.

The chain links TRBV5-1 to TRBJ2-1, with 7 bases aligning to TRBD2. This CDR3 spans 15 amino acids. Per the germline V gene, CDR1 is SGHRS and CDR2 is YFSETQ. V lost 6 bases to trimming and J lost 4 bases; unmatched junction nucleotides: 10. The CDR3 here is CASMNSGWEYNEQFF. The CDR3 DNA is TGCGCCAGCATGAATAGCGGGTGGGAGTACAATGAGCAGTTCTTC.

This clone was counted a few times. This chain connects TRBV18 to TRBJ1-1, with D possibly being TRBD1 (6 bases). CDR3 length equals 13 residues. Germline V lookup: CDR1 KGHSH, CDR2 LQKENI. V was shortened by 9 bases and J by 0 bases, with 11 bases between the two germline ends. For the CDR3, the DNA is TGTGCCAGTTCGGACAGCATGAACACTGAAGCTTTCTTT. This encodes CASSDSMNTEAFF. Supplemented by reference TRBV18 and TRBJ1-1, the full variable domain reads NAGVMQNPRHLVRRRGQEARLRCSPMKGHSHVYWYRQLPEEGLKFMVYLQKENIIDESGMPKERFSAEFPKEGPSILRIQQVVRGDSAAYFCASSDSMNTEAFFGQGTRLTVV.

This clone was counted a single time. V usage is TRBV6-5 and J usage is TRBJ2-7; no reliable D call. Trimming removed 0 bases from V and 2 bases from J, with 14 bases in between. Germline assignment: CDR1 MNHEY and CDR2 SVGAGI. The CDR3 covers 16 residues. The CDR3 protein is CASSYSIVHYAYEQYF. The CDR3 nucleotides read TGTGCCAGCAGTTACTCTATCGTTCACTACGCCTACGAGCAGTACTTC.

This clone was observed a single time. V is TRBV29-1 and J is TRBJ1-2; maybe TRBD1 (5 bases). This CDR3 comprises 14 residues. Germline V gene sequence: CDR1 SQVTM, CDR2 ANQGSEA. V was shortened by 2 bases and J by 7 bases, with 17 bases between the two germline ends. The CDR3 is CSVERQMVRSGYTF. CDR3 DNA: TGCAGCGTTGAAAGACAGATGGTAAGGTCTGGCTACACCTTC.

The chain carries TRBV4-3 and TRBJ2-6; D ambiguous. This CDR3 is 16 amino acids long. V lost 0 bases and J lost 2, with 8 bases in between. Germline assignment: CDR1 LGHNA and CDR2 YSLEER. The CDR3 region has the DNA TGCGCCAGCAGCCAAGATTCGGGTCCTGGGGCCAACGTCCTGACTTTC. Residues: CASSQDSGPGANVLTF.

This chain uses TRBV5-4 with TRBJ2-7, with D unclear. Trimming took off 4 bases at V and 0 bases at J, with 5 bases between the two ends. The CDR3 length is 12 residues. The germline gives CDR1 SGHNT, CDR2 YYREEE (reference sequence). CDR3 residues: CASSPNSYEQYF. In DNA, the CDR3 is TGTGCCAGCAGCCCCAACTCCTACGAGCAGTACTTC.

The rearrangement links TRBV3-1 (or the pseudogene TRBV3-2) to TRBJ2-7; TRBD1 matches at 8 bases. After removal of 1 base from V and 0 bases from J, the junction contained 5 bases not matched to a gene. Germline V gene sequence: CDR1 LGHDT, CDR2 YNNKEL (reference sequence). The CDR3 is 16 amino acids. CDR3: CASSQGLGQGSYEQYF. DNA for the CDR3: TGTGCCAGCAGCCAAGGCCTAGGACAGGGCTCCTACGAGCAGTACTTC.

The gene calls are TRBV7-2 and TRBJ1-1; D gene uncertain. The CDR3 loop spans 13 amino acids. V was pared by 2 bases and J by 2 bases, with 6 bases between. Germline V lookup: CDR1 SGHTA, CDR2 FQGNSA. CDR3 nucleotides: TGTGCCAGCAGCTTATACAGTAACACTGAAGCTTTCTTT. Its translation: CASSLYSNTEAFF.

This clone is a singleton in its sample. Germline is not matched at one junction end, which may reflect a read error. The genes are TRBV19 and TRBJ1-2; unclear D gene. Germline assignment: CDR1 LNHDA and CDR2 SQIVND (reference sequence). The CDR3 spans 14 residues. CDR3 in DNA: TGTGCCAGTAGTCTAGATACTGGGCAGCTTACTCTCACCTTC. This codes for CASSLDTGQLTLTF.

The chain couples TRBV4-3 to TRBJ2-3, with 12 bases identical to TRBD2. This CDR3 spans 16 amino acids. Germline CDR1 is LGHNA and CDR2 is YSLEER. Germline trimming cut 2 bases from V and 5 bases from J; bases unmatched to any gene: 5. This chain's CDR3 is CASSQSGTSGLDTQYF. The DNA for the CDR3 is TGCGCCAGCAGCCAATCCGGGACTAGCGGGCTAGATACGCAGTATTTT.

J is TRBJ2-7 and V is TRBV27; weak D call: TRBD1 (5 bases). This CDR3 contains 14 residues. V lost 6 bases and J 0 bases, leaving 12 bases between the germline ends. Germline V gene data show CDR1 as MNHEY and CDR2 as SMNVEV (reference sequence). CDR3 protein: CASSWTHASYEQYF. The CDR3 DNA reads TGTGCCAGCAGCTGGACACATGCCTCCTACGAGCAGTACTTC.

This chain uses TRBV9 with TRBJ2-1; D remains ambiguous. This CDR3 contains 15 residues. Trimming stripped 0 bases from V and 4 bases from J, with 11 bases between. CDR1 and CDR2 (germline): SGDLS, YYNGEE. CDR3 sequence: CASSVDGTPYNEQFF. The CDR3 DNA sequence: TGTGCCAGCAGCGTAGATGGTACACCGTACAATGAGCAGTTCTTC.

The chain has TRBV25-1 and TRBJ1-3; D might be TRBD1 (5 bases). The CDR3 spans 15 residues. Trimming took 1 base from V and 0 from J, leaving 7 bases between them. CDR1 is MGHDK, CDR2 SYGVNS, per germline. CDR3 sequence (DNA): TGTGCCAGCAGTGAATGGGGGGGCTCTGGAAACACCATATATTTT. It specifies CASSEWGGSGNTIYF.

The genes are TRBV3-1 (or the pseudogene TRBV3-2) and TRBJ2-1, with D uncertain. From germline, CDR1 is LGHDT and CDR2 YNNKEL (reference sequence). The CDR3 sequence is 16 residues long. Trimming pared 4 bases from V and 4 bases from J, leaving 17 bases between. For the CDR3, the DNA is TGTGCCAGCAGCCTTAGAGGTTCCCGCGTTTACAATGAGCAGTTCTTC. It translates to CASSLRGSRVYNEQFF.

The V gene is TRBV10-1, the J gene TRBJ2-3; D ambiguous. V lost 0 bases to trimming and J lost 6 bases, with 7 bases between them. The CDR3 consists of 13 residues. Germline assignment: CDR1 WNHNN and CDR2 SYGVQD (reference sequence). CDR3 nucleotide sequence: TGCGCCAGCAGTGAGTCGTCGTCGGATACGCAGTATTTT. Translated: CASSESSSDTQYF.

A single count supports this clone. The chain employs TRBV12-3 or TRBV12-4 and TRBJ1-3; D not certain. The CDR3 consists of 13 residues. Trimming removed 7 bases at V and 1 base at J, with 8 bases between. The CDR3 bases are TGTGCCAGCACAGCGGGGTCTGGAAACACCATATATTTT. Translated, it gives CASTAGSGNTIYF.

The CDR3 loop is CASTPGQGNSPLHF. CDR3 nucleotide sequence: TGTGCCAGTACTCCGGGACAGGGTAATTCACCCCTCCACTTT. This chain joins TRBV6-5 and TRBJ1-6; TRBD1 matches 9 bases. Trimming cost V 9 bases and J 6 bases; bases outside gene matches: 6. CDR1 is MNHEY, CDR2 SVGAGI, per germline. The length of the CDR3 is 14 residues.

In this sample, this clone turned up a few times. This chain links TRBV19 with TRBJ2-6, with 9 nucleotides matching TRBD1. The germline CDR1 and CDR2 sequences are LNHDA and SQIVND (reference sequence). The CDR3 spans 16 residues. Trimming cost V 7 bases and J 0 bases; bases outside gene matches: 4. DNA for the CDR3: TGTGCCAGTAACCGACAGGGGGACTCTGGGGCCAACGTCCTGACTTTC. This sequence encodes CASNRQGDSGANVLTF.

This chain links TRBV9 with TRBJ1-6; tentatively, D is TRBD1 (6 bases). This CDR3 is built from 15 residues. Trimming pared 3 bases from V and 10 bases from J, leaving 17 bases between. Germline CDR1 SGDLS, CDR2 YYNGEE. For the CDR3, the DNA is TGTGCCAGCAGCGGTAGCTGGGGGGGCCTGTCACCCCTCCACTTT. It yields the protein CASSGSWGGLSPLHF.